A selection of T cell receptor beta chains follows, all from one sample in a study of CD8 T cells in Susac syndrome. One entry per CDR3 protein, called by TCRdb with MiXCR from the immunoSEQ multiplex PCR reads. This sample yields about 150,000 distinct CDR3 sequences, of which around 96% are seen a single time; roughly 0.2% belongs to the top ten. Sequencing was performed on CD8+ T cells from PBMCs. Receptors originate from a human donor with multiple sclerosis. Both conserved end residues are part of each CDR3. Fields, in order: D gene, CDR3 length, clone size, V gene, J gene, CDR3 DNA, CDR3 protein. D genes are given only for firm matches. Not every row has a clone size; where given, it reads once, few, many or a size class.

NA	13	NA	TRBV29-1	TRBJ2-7	TGCAGCGTTGTCGGCTCAATGGGGAGGGAGCAGTACTTC	CSVVGSMGREQYF
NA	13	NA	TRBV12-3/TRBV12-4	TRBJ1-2	TGTGCCAGCAACTTGGACGTGACCTATGGCTACACCTTC	CASNLDVTYGYTF
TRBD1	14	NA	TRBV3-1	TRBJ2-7	TGTGCCAGCAGCTGGGGACAGGGTCTCTACGAGCAGTACTTC	CASSWGQGLYEQYF
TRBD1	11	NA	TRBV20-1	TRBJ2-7	TGCAGTTCAGGGGGCCGATACGAGCAGTACTTC	CSSGGRYEQYF
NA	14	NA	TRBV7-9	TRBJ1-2	TGTGCCAGCAGCCCTCCGACAGCAAACTATGGCTACACCTTC	CASSPPTANYGYTF
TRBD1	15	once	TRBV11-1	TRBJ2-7	TGTGCCAGCAGCCGAGACAGGGGAGGATCTAGGGAGCAGTACTTC	CASSRDRGGSREQYF
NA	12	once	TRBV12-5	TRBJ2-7	TGTGCTAGTGGTTTGCAACAGGACGAGCAGTACTTC	CASGLQQDEQYF
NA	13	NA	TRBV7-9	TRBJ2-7	TGTGCCAGTAAGGAGGGTTGGTCCTACGAGCAGTACTTC	CASKEGWSYEQYF
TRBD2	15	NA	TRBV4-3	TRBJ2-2	TGCGCCAGCAGCCCGCAACTAGCGGGGGCCGGGGAGCTGTTTTTT	CASSPQLAGAGELFF
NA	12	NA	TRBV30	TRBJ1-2	TGTGCCTCAGGCCGGGACATCAATGGCTACACCTTC	CASGRDINGYTF
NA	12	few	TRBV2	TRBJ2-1	TGTGCCAGCAGTGAGAGGGGGAATGAGCAGTTCTTC	CASSERGNEQFF
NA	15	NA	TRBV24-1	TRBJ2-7	TGTGCCACCAGTGATCGAAGGTCAGAGGGTCGTGAGCAGTACTTC	CATSDRRSEGREQYF
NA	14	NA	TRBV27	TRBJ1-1	TGTGCCAGCAAAGAACTTGACATGAACACTGAAGCTTTCTTT	CASKELDMNTEAFF
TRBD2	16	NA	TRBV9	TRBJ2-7	TGTGCCAGCAGCTTATCTAGCGGGGGTACCCCCTACGAGCAGTACTTC	CASSLSSGGTPYEQYF
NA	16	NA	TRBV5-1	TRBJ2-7	TGCGCCAGCAGCTTGGTAGGGGGACAACGTAACTACGAGCAGTACTTC	CASSLVGGQRNYEQYF
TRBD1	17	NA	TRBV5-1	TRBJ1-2	TGCGCCAGCAGCCCCCAGGGACAGGGGGCGCCTAACTATGGCTACACCTTC	CASSPQGQGAPNYGYTF
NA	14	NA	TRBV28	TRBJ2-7	TGTGCCAGCAGTTCCCAGGGGGGATCCTACGAGCAGTACTTC	CASSSQGGSYEQYF
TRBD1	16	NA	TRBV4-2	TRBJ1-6	TGTGCCAGCAGCCAAGGCCTGGACAGGGGGGATTCACCCCTCCACTTT	CASSQGLDRGDSPLHF
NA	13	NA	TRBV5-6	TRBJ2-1	TGTGCCAGCAGCAATCGAAATGAACGTGAGCAGTTCTTC	CASSNRNEREQFF
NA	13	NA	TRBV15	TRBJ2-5	TGTGCCACCAGAGCACCAGTCCAAGAGACCCAGTACTTC	CATRAPVQETQYF
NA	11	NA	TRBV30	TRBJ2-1	TGTGCCTGGTCCCGAAGGGGTGAGCAGTTCTTC	CAWSRRGEQFF
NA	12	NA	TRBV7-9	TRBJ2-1	TGTGCCAGCAGATTAGAGACCAATGAGCAGTTCTTC	CASRLETNEQFF
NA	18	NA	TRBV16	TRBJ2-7	TGTGCCAGCAGCCAATGGGGGCCTTTCGATATCCGTCCCTACGAGCAGTACTTC	CASSQWGPFDIRPYEQYF
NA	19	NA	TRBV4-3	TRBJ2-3	TGCGCCAGCAGCCAAGATCCGGGGGCGGTTACAGGTGCATCAGATACGCAGTATTTT	CASSQDPGAVTGASDTQYF
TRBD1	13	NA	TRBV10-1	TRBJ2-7	TGCGCCAGCAGGGCCGGGACAGGGGCCGAGCAGTACTTC	CASRAGTGAEQYF
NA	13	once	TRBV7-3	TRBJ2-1	TGTGCCAGCAGCTTAAACCTGGGCAATGAGCAGTTCTTC	CASSLNLGNEQFF
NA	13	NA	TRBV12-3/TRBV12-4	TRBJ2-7	TGTGCCAGCAGCCTGGGGGTAGGGGCCGAGCAGTACTTC	CASSLGVGAEQYF
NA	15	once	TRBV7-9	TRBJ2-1	TGTGCCAGCAGCTTAGGGGGGGTTCCCTACAATGAGCAGTTCTTC	CASSLGGVPYNEQFF
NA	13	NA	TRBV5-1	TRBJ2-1	TGCGCCAGCAGCCCCGGACTGTACAATGAGCAGTTCTTC	CASSPGLYNEQFF
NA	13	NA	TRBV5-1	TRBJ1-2	TGCGCCAGCAGCTCCGGGTCCGGAGCTGGCTACACCTTC	CASSSGSGAGYTF
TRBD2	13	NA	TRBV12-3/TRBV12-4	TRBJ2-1	TGTGCCAGCCAAAGCGGGGGATACAATGAGCAGTTCTTC	CASQSGGYNEQFF
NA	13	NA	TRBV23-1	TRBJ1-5	TGCGCCAGTGCTGACGGGGGGGGTCAGCCCCAGCATTTT	CASADGGGQPQHF
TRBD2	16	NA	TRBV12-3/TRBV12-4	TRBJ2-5	TGTGCCAGCAGTTTAAGGTTTCGAGCGGGGCAAGAGACCCAGTACTTC	CASSLRFRAGQETQYF
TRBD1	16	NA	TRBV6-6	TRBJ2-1	TGTGCCAGCAGTCCCCGAAAGGGGGAACCCAGGGGGGAGCAGTTCTTC	CASSPRKGEPRGEQFF
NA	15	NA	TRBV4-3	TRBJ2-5	TGCGCCAGCAGCCAAGTTGACAGGCCTCAAGAGACCCAGTACTTC	CASSQVDRPQETQYF
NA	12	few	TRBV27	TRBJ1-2	TGTGCCAGCAGCTCCGGAGTCTATGGCTACACCTTC	CASSSGVYGYTF
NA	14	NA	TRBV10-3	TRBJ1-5	TGTGCCATCAGTGAGTCGAACGGTTATCAGCCCCAGCATTTT	CAISESNGYQPQHF
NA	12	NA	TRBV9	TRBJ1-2	TGTGCCAGTGAATCGGGGGCAGATGGCTACACCTTC	CASESGADGYTF
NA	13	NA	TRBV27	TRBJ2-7	TGTGCCAGCAAAACCGGGTCCTCCTACGAGCAGTACTTC	CASKTGSSYEQYF
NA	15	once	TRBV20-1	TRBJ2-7	TGCAGTGCTAGAGATCCACAAGATACCCACTACGAGCAGTACTTC	CSARDPQDTHYEQYF
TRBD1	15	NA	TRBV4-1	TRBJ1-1	TGCGCCAGCAGCCAAGGACAGGGAGCGAACACTGAAGCTTTCTTT	CASSQGQGANTEAFF
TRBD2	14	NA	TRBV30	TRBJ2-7	TGTGCCTGGAGGCCAGCGGGGGGCTCCTACGAGCAGTACTTC	CAWRPAGGSYEQYF
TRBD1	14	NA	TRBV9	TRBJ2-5	TGTGCCAGCAGCACTGCAGGGGGCGGGGAGACCCAGTACTTC	CASSTAGGGETQYF
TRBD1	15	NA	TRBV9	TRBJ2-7	TGTGCCAGCAGCCCGACTCGGACAGGGACAAACGAGCAGTACTTC	CASSPTRTGTNEQYF
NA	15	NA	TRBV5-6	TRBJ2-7	TGTGCCAGCAGCGAAGGTTTCGCGAGCTCCTACGAGCAGTACTTC	CASSEGFASSYEQYF
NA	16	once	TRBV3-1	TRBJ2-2	TGTGCCAGCAGCCAAGCGTTTCACTCATCTAGGGGGGAGCTGTTTTTT	CASSQAFHSSRGELFF
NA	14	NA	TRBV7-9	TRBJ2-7	TGTGCCAGCAGCTTAGCGACCGCCCGGGACGAGCAGTACTTC	CASSLATARDEQYF
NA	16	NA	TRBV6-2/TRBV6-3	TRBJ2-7	TGTGCCAGCAGTTGGAGCAGAGGTCTAACCTCCTACGAGCAGTACTTC	CASSWSRGLTSYEQYF